The TCR beta chain described here comes from a study of shared clonotypes between healthy human individuals. Overall study results and limits: When naive CD4 clonotypes were compared across a handful of donors, around 5% were shared.

Evenly divided among several immunoSEQ plates was the genomic DNA of each subset. Using immunoSEQ multiplex PCR, the repertoire was profiled, and TCRdb retains in-frame clones only, with some absent. This table holds roughly 680,000 clones, around 70% found once. About this clone: Antigen specificity is unknown.

Study donors comprised healthy, HIV-negative adults devoid of recent acute infection or vaccination. Division of CD4+ cells produced a CD45RA+ naive subset and a CD45RA-negative memory subset. CDR1 and CDR2 (germline): MNHEY, SVGAGI. V was cut by 5 bases and J by 6 bases, with 17 bases left in between. CDR3 length: 15 residues. This sequence originates from a woman in her 30s in good health. The sequencing input was memory CD4+ T cells sorted from blood. This sample's subset: CD45RA-negative fraction. The genes are TRBV6-5 and TRBJ2-1, with D possibly TRBD1 on 7 matching bases. The CDR3 spells CASSRGAGGLNEQFF. DNA of the CDR3: TGTGCCAGCAGTAGGGGGGCAGGGGGACTCAATGAGCAGTTCTTC.